Listed below are T cell receptor beta chains from one sample, sequenced in a study of blood T cell repertoires in COVID-19. Sequencing used immunoSEQ multiplex PCR; TCRdb keeps in-frame clones, though not all of them. The data hold tens of thousands of clones, with 88% observed a single time. Sequenced: peripheral blood. The receptors derive from a woman in her 70s with acute or convalescent COVID-19. The CDR3 runs from the conserved cysteine through the conserved F or W. The D gene is left open where the match is weak. Part of the rows lack a size; the others show once, few, many or a class for expanded clones.

abundance,j_gene,v_gene,d_gene,CDR3nt,CDR3aa
-,TRBJ2-3,TRBV10-1,-,TGCGCCAGCAGTGAGTCCAGAGATACGCAGTATTTT,CASSESRDTQYF
once,TRBJ2-1,TRBV27,-,TGTGCCAGCAGTTTAGCGAACAATGAGCAGTTCTTC,CASSLANNEQFF
-,TRBJ2-7,TRBV5-1,TRBD2,TGCGCCAGCAGCTGGGGACTAGCGGGTCGTACGGGGAGTTGGGAGCAGTACTTC,CASSWGLAGRTGSWEQYF
-,TRBJ2-7,TRBV28,TRBD2,TGTGCCAGCAGTTTTTCCCTAGCGGGGTTGTCCTACGAGCAGTACTTC,CASSFSLAGLSYEQYF
-,TRBJ1-5,TRBV28,-,TGTGCCAGCAGTTTACTACAGGGCAATCAGCCCCAGCATTTT,CASSLLQGNQPQHF
-,TRBJ1-2,TRBV5-1,-,TGCGCCAGCAGCTTGGACAGGGAATATGGCTACACCTTC,CASSLDREYGYTF
-,TRBJ2-2,TRBV4-1,TRBD1,TGCGCCAGCAGCCGGGGACAGGGAACGAACACCGGGGAGCTGTTTTTT,CASSRGQGTNTGELFF
-,TRBJ1-2,TRBV4-1,-,TGCGCCAGCAGCCAAGCGTGGACAGCGGACTATGGCTACACCTTC,CASSQAWTADYGYTF
once,TRBJ2-1,TRBV5-1,TRBD2,TGCGCCAGCAGCGAAGGACTAGCGGGTTTCAATGAGCAGTTCTTC,CASSEGLAGFNEQFF
-,TRBJ1-6,TRBV30,-,TGTGCCTGGGGACCGGGATCTAATTCACCCCTCCACTTT,CAWGPGSNSPLHF
-,TRBJ2-7,TRBV27,TRBD1,TGTGCCAGCAGAGGGACAGGGTTCAACGAGCAGTACTTC,CASRGTGFNEQYF
once,TRBJ2-5,TRBV29-1,-,TGCAGCGTTGAACGTCCAGGGGTACAAGAGACCCAGTACTTC,CSVERPGVQETQYF
-,TRBJ1-2,TRBV2,-,TGTGCCACCCGGGACACCTTTGGCTTTTCTGGCTACACCTTC,CATRDTFGFSGYTF
-,TRBJ2-5,TRBV7-9,TRBD2,TGTGCCAGCAGCTTAGCGGAACTAGCGGGAGGTCAAGAGACCCAGTACTTC,CASSLAELAGGQETQYF
-,TRBJ1-2,TRBV6-5,-,TGTGCCAGCAGCCAAGGGAGGGGTGGAGGCTACACCTTC,CASSQGRGGGYTF
-,TRBJ1-2,TRBV11-2,TRBD1,TGTGCCAGCAGCTTAGATGACAGGGGGCAAATCTATGGCTACACCTTC,CASSLDDRGQIYGYTF
-,TRBJ2-2,TRBV5-5,-,TGTGCCAGCAGCTTGGACAGCGGGGAGCTGTTTTTT,CASSLDSGELFF
-,TRBJ2-7,TRBV5-6,-,TGTGCCAGCAGCTTGGGCCTTACTAGCTCCTACGAGCAGTACTTC,CASSLGLTSSYEQYF
-,TRBJ2-1,TRBV19,-,TGTGCCAGTAGTATAGACGGGTCCGGCAATGAGCAGTTCTTC,CASSIDGSGNEQFF
-,TRBJ1-2,TRBV2,TRBD1,TGTGCCAGCAGACGGGACAGCCATGGAGGTGGCTACACCTTC,CASRRDSHGGGYTF
-,TRBJ2-7,TRBV28,TRBD1,TGTGCCAGCAGTTTAACAGGGGACCCCCGGTACGAGCAGTACTTC,CASSLTGDPRYEQYF
-,TRBJ1-1,TRBV10-1,-,TGCGCCAGCAGTGAATTTGGTCGGGAACGCGACACTGAAGCTTTCTTT,CASSEFGRERDTEAFF
-,TRBJ1-6,TRBV30,TRBD1,TGTGCCTGCACACAGGGGTCGAATTCACCCCTCCACTTT,CACTQGSNSPLHF
-,TRBJ1-1,TRBV7-9,-,TGTGCCAGCAGCTACTACAGGGACATGAACACTGAAGCTTTCTTT,CASSYYRDMNTEAFF
-,TRBJ2-3,TRBV27,-,TGTGCCAGCAGTCCACGGAGGGTGGATACGCAGTATTTT,CASSPRRVDTQYF
-,TRBJ2-5,TRBV2,-,TGTGCCAGCAGTGAATTAACAGCTCAAGAGACCCAGTACTTC,CASSELTAQETQYF
-,TRBJ1-6,TRBV28,TRBD1,TGTGCCAGCAGTTCGCGCGGGACAGGAATAGGGGGTTCACCCCTCCACTTT,CASSSRGTGIGGSPLHF
-,TRBJ2-5,TRBV5-1,-,TGCGCCAGCAGCGCCCCTTCGGACTCAGAGACCCAGTACTTC,CASSAPSDSETQYF
-,TRBJ2-1,TRBV19,TRBD2,TGTGCCAGTAGTCCCTTTGGGTTGCGGGGGTACAATGAGCAGTTCTTC,CASSPFGLRGYNEQFF
-,TRBJ2-1,TRBV9,TRBD1,TGTGCCAGCAGGGCGACAGGGAGCCTTTACAATGAGCAGTTCTTC,CASRATGSLYNEQFF
-,TRBJ2-1,TRBV19,-,TGTGCCAGTAGTATTCTAGCGAGGGGCTCCTACAATGAGCAGTTCTTC,CASSILARGSYNEQFF
-,TRBJ1-1,TRBV28,TRBD1,TGTGCCAGCAGTTTCCAGGACAGGTGGGGCCCTGAAGCTTTCTTT,CASSFQDRWGPEAFF
-,TRBJ1-2,TRBV5-1,-,TGCGCCAGCAGCTTGGGACAGCCCTATGGCTACACCTTC,CASSLGQPYGYTF
few,TRBJ1-4,TRBV14,-,TGTGCCAGCAGCCCACTGACAGGCATAAATGAAAAACTGTTTTTT,CASSPLTGINEKLFF
-,TRBJ2-1,TRBV9,TRBD2,TGTGCCAGCAGCGTAGTTCCTAGCGGGAGTCACAATGAGCAGTTCTTC,CASSVVPSGSHNEQFF
-,TRBJ1-4,TRBV4-2,-,TGTGCCAGCAGCCAAGTGTCGGTTGGGGGGGAAAAACTGTTTTTT,CASSQVSVGGEKLFF
-,TRBJ1-2,TRBV6-5,-,TGTGCCAGCAGGGAGGACAGTCGCTATGGCTACACCTTC,CASREDSRYGYTF
-,TRBJ1-6,TRBV5-4,-,TGTGCCAGCAGCTTGAGATCAGGGGACAATTCACCCCTCCACTTT,CASSLRSGDNSPLHF
-,TRBJ2-7,TRBV20-1,-,TGCAGTGCTATTGATGCTAGTGTTGGCTCCTACGAGCAGTACTTC,CSAIDASVGSYEQYF
-,TRBJ2-1,TRBV2,TRBD1,TGTGCCAGCAGTGGTGTAGAGACAGGGGATGACAATGAGCAGTTCTTC,CASSGVETGDDNEQFF
-,TRBJ2-3,TRBV9,-,TGTGCCAGCAGCCTAGACGAGATCGCGCAGTATTTT,CASSLDEIAQYF
once,TRBJ2-7,TRBV18,-,TGTGCCAGCTCACCCGACAGTTCCTACGAGCAGTACTTC,CASSPDSSYEQYF
few,TRBJ2-3,TRBV19,TRBD1,TGTGCCAGTACCTCCGGACAGGGAACAGATACGCAGTATTTT,CASTSGQGTDTQYF
-,TRBJ1-1,TRBV7-9,-,TGTGCCAGCAGTTCCATCCGACAGGAGCCGAACACTGAAGCTTTCTTT,CASSSIRQEPNTEAFF
-,TRBJ2-1,TRBV5-4,-,TGTGCCAGCAGCTTGATCGGGGGGCCGATTTCTGAGCAGTTCTTC,CASSLIGGPISEQFF
-,TRBJ1-5,TRBV6-1,TRBD1,TGTGCCAGCAGTGACCGGGACAGGGTCTTACAGCCCCAGCATTTT,CASSDRDRVLQPQHF